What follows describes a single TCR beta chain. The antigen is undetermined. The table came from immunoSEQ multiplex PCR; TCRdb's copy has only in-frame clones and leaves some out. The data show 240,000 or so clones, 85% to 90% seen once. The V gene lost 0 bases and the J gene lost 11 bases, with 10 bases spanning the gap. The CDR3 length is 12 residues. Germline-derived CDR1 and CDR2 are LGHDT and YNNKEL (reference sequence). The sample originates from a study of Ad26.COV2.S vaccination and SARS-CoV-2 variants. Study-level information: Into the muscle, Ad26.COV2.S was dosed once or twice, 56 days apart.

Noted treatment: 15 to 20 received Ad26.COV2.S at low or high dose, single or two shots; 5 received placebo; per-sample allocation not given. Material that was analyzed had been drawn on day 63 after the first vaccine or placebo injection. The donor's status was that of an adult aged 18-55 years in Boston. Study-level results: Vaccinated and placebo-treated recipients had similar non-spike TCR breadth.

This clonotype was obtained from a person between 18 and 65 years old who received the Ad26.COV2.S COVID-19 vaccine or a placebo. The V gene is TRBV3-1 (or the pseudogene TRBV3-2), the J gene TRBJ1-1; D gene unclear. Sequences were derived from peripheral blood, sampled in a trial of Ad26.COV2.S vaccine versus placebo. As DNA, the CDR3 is TGTGCCAGCAGCCAAGAGGGGTGGAGGGCTTTCTTT. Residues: CASSQEGWRAFF.